This T cell receptor (beta chain) was obtained from a study of T cell responses to AZD1222 COVID-19 vaccine. Assay: immunoSEQ multiplex PCR; the TCRdb copy retains only in-frame clones and omits some. The sample includes some 130,000 clones, about 93% of them seen just once. Germline V gives CDR1 MGHRA, CDR2 YSYEKL. Trimming removed 0 bases at V and 0 bases at J, with 14 bases between. The CDR3 spans 17 residues. J is TRBJ1-1 and V is TRBV4-1, with D unclear. This receptor was identified in an adult in good health. This material consisted of peripheral blood, taken on day 0 of AZD1222 vaccination. The CDR3 DNA follows: TGCGCCAGCAGCCAAGATCATCCCTCCGGACTGAACACTGAAGCTTTCTTT. Residues: CASSQDHPSGLNTEAFF.